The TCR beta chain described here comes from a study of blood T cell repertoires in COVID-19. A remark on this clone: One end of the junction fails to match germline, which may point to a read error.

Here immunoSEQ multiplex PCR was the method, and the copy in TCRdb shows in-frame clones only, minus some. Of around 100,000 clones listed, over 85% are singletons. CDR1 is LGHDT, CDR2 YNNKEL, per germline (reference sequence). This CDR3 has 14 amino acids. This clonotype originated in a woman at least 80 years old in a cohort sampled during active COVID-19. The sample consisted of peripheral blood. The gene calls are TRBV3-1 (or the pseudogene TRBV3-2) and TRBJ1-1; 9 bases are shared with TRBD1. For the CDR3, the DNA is TGTGCCAGCAGCCAAGATCGGGGACAGGGAAGTTCCTACTTT. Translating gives CASSQDRGQGSSYF.